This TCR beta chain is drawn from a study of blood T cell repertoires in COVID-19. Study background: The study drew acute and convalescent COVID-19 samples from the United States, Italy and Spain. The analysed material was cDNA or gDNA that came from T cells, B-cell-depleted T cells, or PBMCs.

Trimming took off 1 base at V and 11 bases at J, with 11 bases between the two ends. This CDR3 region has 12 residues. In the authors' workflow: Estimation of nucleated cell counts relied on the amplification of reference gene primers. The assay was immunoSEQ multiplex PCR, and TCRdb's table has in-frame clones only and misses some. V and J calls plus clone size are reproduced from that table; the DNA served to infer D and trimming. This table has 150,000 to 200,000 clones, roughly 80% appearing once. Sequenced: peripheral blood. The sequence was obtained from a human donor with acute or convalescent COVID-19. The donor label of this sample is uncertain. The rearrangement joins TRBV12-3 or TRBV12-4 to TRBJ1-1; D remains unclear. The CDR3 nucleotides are TGTGCCAGCAGTTTAGGAGGGCCATACGCTTTCTTT. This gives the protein CASSLGGPYAFF.